Listed here are 13 T cell receptor beta chains from one sample, sequenced in a study of T cell responses to AZD1222 COVID-19 vaccine. Data came from immunoSEQ multiplex PCR; TCRdb stores just in-frame clones and leaves some out. The sample has 100,000 to 150,000 clones; roughly 89% are singletons. The specimen comprised peripheral blood, sampled on day 0 of AZD1222 vaccination. The receptors derive from an adult in good health.

V is TRBV9 and J is TRBJ1-5; D not resolved. Germline values: CDR1 SGDLS, CDR2 YYNGEE. The CDR3 loop spans 13 amino acids. The V end was cut by 2 bases, the J end by 8 bases, with 11 bases between. CDR3: CASSVDTFEPQHF. CDR3 DNA: TGTGCCAGCAGCGTCGACACCTTCGAGCCCCAGCATTTT.

V gene TRBV7-3 combines with J gene TRBJ2-2; D unresolved. V lost 6 bases to trimming and J lost 5 bases, with 7 bases between them. This CDR3 has 12 amino acids. The germline CDR1 and CDR2 sequences are SGHTA and FQGTGA. The CDR3 loop reads CASSFLTGELFF. CDR3 coding DNA: TGTGCCAGCAGTTTCCTGACCGGGGAGCTGTTTTTT. The variable domain in full, with the rest retrieved from reference TRBV7-3 and TRBJ2-2, is GAGVSQTPSNKVTEKGKYVELRCDPISGHTALYWYRQSLGQGPEFLIYFQGTGAADDSGLPNDRFFAVRPEGSVSTLKIQRTERGDSAVYLCASSFLTGELFFGEGSRLTVL.

This chain connects TRBV25-1 to TRBJ2-1, with a weak D call TRBD1 (5 bases). Germline V gene lookup returns CDR1 MGHDK and CDR2 SYGVNS. The length of the CDR3 is 16 residues. V was trimmed by 2 bases and J by 1 base, leaving 12 bases between them. The DNA of the CDR3 is TGTGCCAGCAGTGAACTGGGGCAGGAGTCCTACAATGAGCAGTTCTTC. Translated: CASSELGQESYNEQFF.

CDR3 loop: CASSRGQNYGYTF. The CDR3 nucleotides are TGTGCCAGCAGCCGGGGACAGAACTATGGCTACACCTTC. This chain uses TRBV7-9 with TRBJ1-2, with TRBD1 identical over 7 bases. With V trimmed by 5 bases and J by 2 bases, 2 bases remained unmatched. The V gene's germline CDR1 is SEHNR and CDR2 FQNEAQ (reference sequence). This CDR3 is built from 13 residues. Full variable domain (missing parts from reference TRBV7-9 and TRBJ1-2): DTGVSQNPRHKITKRGQNVTFRCDPISEHNRLYWYRQTLGQGPEFLTYFQNEAQLEKSRLLSDRFSAERPKGSFSTLEIQRTEQGDSAMYLCASSRGQNYGYTFGSGTRLTVV.

The rearrangement joins TRBV5-1 to TRBJ1-3, with D possibly matching TRBD1 (6 bases). Trimming took off 4 bases at V and 3 bases at J, with 11 bases between the two ends. Germline V lookup: CDR1 SGHRS, CDR2 YFSETQ. The CDR3 is 14 residues long. The CDR3 region is CASSPGQFGNTIYF. The CDR3 DNA reads TGCGCCAGCAGCCCCGGACAGTTTGGAAACACCATATATTTT.

The chain employs TRBV25-1 and TRBJ1-1, with 9 bases identical to TRBD1. V was clipped by 2 bases and J by 5 bases; unmatched bases: 6. The CDR3 is 15 amino acids. CDR1 and CDR2 (germline): MGHDK, SYGVNS. The DNA of the CDR3 is TGTGCCAGCAGTGAACGGGACAGGGTGCGGACTGAAGCTTTCTTT. Protein sequence: CASSERDRVRTEAFF.

The CDR3 sequence is CATSDPQTGGNQPQHF. The CDR3 DNA follows: TGTGCCACCAGTGATCCTCAGACAGGGGGGAATCAGCCCCAGCATTTT. The chain has TRBV24-1 and TRBJ1-5; 9 bases are a match to TRBD1. The germline V gene has CDR1 KGHDR and CDR2 SFDVKD. V shed 3 bases, J shed 4 bases, and the junction held 6 bases outside the gene matches. This CDR3 is built from 16 residues.

In the case of this clone: Additional DNA sequences in this sample encode the identical CDR3. The chain recombines TRBV18 with TRBJ1-4; tentatively, D is TRBD1 (6 bases). Trimming took 6 bases from V and 8 from J, leaving 13 bases between them. CDR3 length equals 13 residues. Germline V gene data show CDR1 as KGHSH and CDR2 as LQKENI. This CDR3 reads CASSPRTDEKLFF. CDR3 DNA sequence: TGTGCCAGCTCGCCTAGGACAGACGAAAAACTGTTTTTT.

The V gene is TRBV6-4, the J gene TRBJ1-2, with 9 positions matching TRBD1. With 6 bases clipped from V and 7 bases from J, the junction kept 12 bases outside the gene matches. Germline V gene sequence: CDR1 MRHNA, CDR2 SNTAGT. The CDR3 consists of 15 residues. DNA for the CDR3: TGTGCCAGCAGGGCCGCCCCGGGACAGGGTGTTGGCTACACCTTC. Translated: CASRAAPGQGVGYTF.

V gene TRBV24-1 combines with J gene TRBJ2-1, with unresolved D. V shed 1 base and J shed 5 bases, with 5 bases lying between them. The germline gives CDR1 KGHDR, CDR2 SFDVKD. The CDR3 sequence is 13 residues long. CDR3 in amino acids: CATSDFTNNEQFF. CDR3 nucleotides: TGTGCCACCAGTGATTTCACTAACAATGAGCAGTTCTTC.

The gene calls are TRBV20-1 and TRBJ2-3; D perhaps matches TRBD2 (5 bases). V lost 7 bases and J 6 bases, leaving 11 bases between the germline ends. CDR1 is DFQATT and CDR2 is SNEGSKA in the germline V gene (reference sequence). The CDR3 is 11 amino acids. The DNA of the CDR3 is TGCAGTGGGGCCAGCGGCGATACGCAGTATTTT. Amino acids: CSGASGDTQYF.

This clone was seen only once. The rearrangement links TRBV19 to TRBJ1-5; D is uncertain. Germline V gene sequence: CDR1 LNHDA, CDR2 SQIVND (reference sequence). Trimming left V 3 bases short and J 1 base short, with 13 bases between. CDR3 length equals 16 residues. The CDR3 region is CASSITGIGSNQPQHF. In DNA form, the CDR3 reads TGTGCCAGTAGTATCACGGGAATTGGGAGCAATCAGCCCCAGCATTTT.

This chain connects TRBV5-6 to TRBJ2-7; D might be TRBD2 (6 bases). V was cut by 2 bases and J by 6 bases, with 24 bases left in between. CDR3 length: 17 residues. Germline V lookup: CDR1 SGHDT, CDR2 YYEEEE. The CDR3 reads CASSLGGSSARPSEQYF. CDR3 sequence (DNA): TGTGCCAGCAGCTTAGGCGGGTCTAGCGCGAGACCCTCCGAGCAGTACTTC.